Shown below are 10 T cell receptor beta chains from a single sample sequenced in a study of shared clonotypes between healthy human individuals (dated by TCRdb to 2019 to 2021). Library creation used the immunoSEQ multiplex PCR assay. TCRdb mirrors the immuneACCESS table, restricted to in-frame sequences. Some clones are absent from its copies; in checked studies, under half trace to an unresolved V gene, and the reason for the others is unknown. The sample profile shows 550,000 to 850,000 clones; approximately 79% of them were found once. Roughly 1.7% of the sample is held by the ten biggest clonotypes. Sequenced input: memory CD4+ T cells sorted from blood. Taken with the paper, the label for cell subset or site translates to: CD45RA-negative fraction. The receptors derive from a woman aged 30 to 39 in good health.

The gene calls are TRBV7-2 and TRBJ2-7; 7 positions agree with TRBD2. V lost 0 bases to trimming and J lost 6 bases; unmatched junction nucleotides: 2. The CDR3 runs 13 residues. The V gene's germline CDR1 is SGHTA and CDR2 FQGNSA. This chain's CDR3 is CASSLARGSEQYF. In nucleotides, the CDR3 is TGTGCCAGCAGCTTAGCGCGCGGGAGCGAGCAGTACTTC.

This clone showed up just once. The rearrangement uses TRBV28 and TRBJ1-2, with D maybe TRBD1 (6 bases). Deletions cut 3 bases from V and 10 bases from J, with 18 bases between. The CDR3 has 14 residues. Germline V lookup: CDR1 MDHEN, CDR2 SYDVKM. CDR3 in DNA: TGTGCCAGCAGTTTTAGCCAGGGGAGTTTTGCCTACACCTTC. Protein sequence: CASSFSQGSFAYTF.

The chain joins TRBV7-2 to TRBJ1-1; D unresolved. Trimming took 5 bases from V and 4 from J, leaving 17 bases between them. Germline-derived CDR1 and CDR2 are SGHTA and FQGNSA. The CDR3 consists of 15 residues. CDR3 loop: CASSAKTAIGTEAFF. For the CDR3, the DNA is TGTGCCAGCAGCGCAAAAACTGCGATTGGCACTGAAGCTTTCTTT. The full variable domain, its missing parts supplied by reference TRBV7-2 and TRBJ1-1, is GAGVSQSPSNKVTEKGKDVELRCDPISGHTALYWYRQSLGQGLEFLIYFQGNSAPDKSGLPSDRFSAERTGGSVSTLTIQRTQQEDSAVYLCASSAKTAIGTEAFFGQGTRLTVV.

The chain is built from TRBV2 and TRBJ2-3, with 9 bases identical to TRBD1. This CDR3 spans 14 amino acids. V lost 6 bases, J lost 6 bases, and 7 bases stayed unmatched. CDR1 and CDR2 from the germline V gene are SNHLY and FYNNEI. The CDR3 region has the DNA TGTGCCAGCAGAACAGGGGGCACGGGGGATACGCAGTATTTT. Protein sequence: CASRTGGTGDTQYF.

The chain employs TRBV5-4 and TRBJ2-5; no firm D call. CDR3 length: 18 amino acids. The V gene lost 4 bases and the J gene lost 1 base, with 23 bases spanning the gap. CDR1 SGHNT and CDR2 YYREEE come from the germline V gene (reference sequence). As DNA, the CDR3 is TGTGCCAGCAGCCGAAGGTCCAGCCCAACTCCTTCCCAAGAGACCCAGTACTTC. As protein: CASSRRSSPTPSQETQYF.

Remarks on this clone: A read error is possible here, since a much larger clone lies one base away. Other nucleotide sequences in the sample specify the same CDR3. The chain has TRBV18 and TRBJ2-7; D call uncertain. This CDR3 is 11 amino acids long. V was trimmed by 5 bases and J by 1 base, leaving 3 bases between them. Germline values: CDR1 KGHSH, CDR2 LQKENI. Written as DNA, the CDR3 is TGTGCCAGCTCATATTCCTACGAGCAGTACTTC. This translates into CASSYSYEQYF.

This clone occurred a few times. Additional DNA sequences in this sample encode the identical CDR3. V and J are TRBV5-1 and TRBJ2-3; a weak D match, TRBD1 (7 bases). This CDR3 has 15 amino acids. Deletions cut 4 bases from V and 2 bases from J, with 14 bases between. CDR1 is SGHRS and CDR2 is YFSETQ in the germline V gene. The CDR3 coding sequence is TGCGCCAGCAGCCCGGGAGACAGGGACACAGATACGCAGTATTTT. Amino acid sequence: CASSPGDRDTDTQYF.

V and J are TRBV29-1 and TRBJ1-2; the D is unclear. Between the trimmed V and J ends, which lost 5 bases and 10 bases, there was a span of 14 bases. CDR1 is SQVTM and CDR2 is ANQGSEA in the germline V gene. The CDR3 is 11 residues long. The CDR3 coding sequence is TGCAGCGTTCTAGAAGCTGAATACTACACCTTC. It translates to CSVLEAEYYTF.

This clone was counted ten times or more. The rearrangement uses TRBV25-1 and TRBJ2-3; D not certain. CDR1 and CDR2 from the germline V gene are MGHDK and SYGVNS. Between the trimmed V and J ends, which lost 4 bases and 5 bases, there was a span of 16 bases. This CDR3 is built from 15 residues. The CDR3 loop is CASSGMDGTKDTQYF. CDR3 bases: TGTGCCAGCAGTGGAATGGACGGAACGAAAGATACGCAGTATTTT. The whole variable domain, remainder taken from reference TRBV25-1 and TRBJ2-3, is EADIYQTPRYLVIGTGKKITLECSQTMGHDKMYWYQQDPGMELHLIHYSYGVNSTEKGDLSSESTVSRIRTEHFPLTLESARPSHTSQYLCASSGMDGTKDTQYFGPGTRLTVL.

The rearrangement links TRBV7-6 to TRBJ1-4; D is ambiguous. Germline CDR1 reads SGHVS; CDR2 reads FNYEAQ. The V end was cut by 7 bases, the J end by 3 bases, with 9 bases between. The CDR3 contains 13 residues. CDR3 protein: CASNGRPNEKLFF. Written as DNA, the CDR3 is TGTGCCAGCAACGGTCGTCCTAATGAAAAACTGTTTTTT.